This TCR beta chain derives from a study of cytomegalovirus exposure and HLA in healthy donors. Primers: 60 Vbeta forward and 13 Jbeta reverse. Using immunoSEQ multiplex PCR, the repertoire was profiled, and TCRdb retains in-frame clones only, with some absent. The top ten clones hold more than 20% of a sample with about 120,000 clones, roughly 85% of them seen once. Germline V gene lookup returns CDR1 SGHTA and CDR2 FQGTGA. CDR3 size: 13 residues. Deletions cut 1 base from V and 7 bases from J, with 7 bases between. Material for sequencing was PBMCs. The rearrangement links TRBV7-3 to TRBJ2-2; D gene ambiguous. This clonotype was sampled from a man in his thirties or forties in good health and CMV-seropositive. The CDR3 reads CASSLRERGELFF. The CDR3 coding sequence is TGTGCCAGCAGCTTAAGAGAGCGCGGGGAGCTGTTTTTT.